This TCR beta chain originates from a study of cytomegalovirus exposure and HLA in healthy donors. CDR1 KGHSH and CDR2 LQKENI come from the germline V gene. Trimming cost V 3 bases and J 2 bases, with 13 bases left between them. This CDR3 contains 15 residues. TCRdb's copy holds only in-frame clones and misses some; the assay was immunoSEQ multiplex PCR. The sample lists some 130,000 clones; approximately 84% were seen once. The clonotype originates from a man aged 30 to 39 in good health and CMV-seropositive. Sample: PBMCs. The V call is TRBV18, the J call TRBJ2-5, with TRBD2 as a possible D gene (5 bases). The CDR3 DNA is TGTGCCAGCTCACCCATAGTCGGGGATCAAGAGACCCAGTACTTC. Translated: CASSPIVGDQETQYF.